One sample yielded the 10 T cell receptor beta chains listed below, sequenced in a study of immune cell composition in non-small cell lung cancer. Normal lung was sampled as far from the tumour as possible, at least 3 cm. The data were produced by immunoSEQ multiplex PCR, yet TCRdb's version contains in-frame clones alone and is incomplete. The sample shows 6,200 or so clones, approximately 80% of them seen only once. Input material: non-adjacent lung tissue. These receptors were obtained from a human donor with non-small cell lung cancer.

The CDR3 is CASSLDRWSGANVLTF. The CDR3 DNA reads TGTGCCAGCAGCTTAGATAGATGGAGCGGGGCCAACGTCCTGACTTTC. The chain is built from TRBV11-2 and TRBJ2-6; the D is unclear. This CDR3 spans 16 amino acids. V was trimmed by 0 bases and J by 4 bases, leaving 10 bases between them. Germline-derived CDR1 and CDR2 are SGHAT and FQNNGV.

Only a few counts were recorded for this clone. The V gene is TRBV10-1, the J gene TRBJ2-1; possible D gene TRBD2, 5 bases. CDR3 size: 14 residues. V shed 2 bases and J shed 6 bases, with 11 bases lying between them. The germline CDR1 and CDR2 sequences are WNHNN and SYGVQD (reference sequence). The CDR3 DNA follows: TGCGCCAGCAGTGAGCAGGCGGGCTCCAATGAGCAGTTCTTC. This gives the protein CASSEQAGSNEQFF.

V usage is TRBV27 and J usage is TRBJ2-7, with D possibly being TRBD2 (6 bases). V was pared by 5 bases and J by 6 bases, with 14 bases between. The CDR3 has 13 residues. Germline CDR1 MNHEY, CDR2 SMNVEV (reference sequence). CDR3 nucleotides: TGTGCCAGCAGTCTCGGGAGCCACGGCGAGCAGTACTTC. Translated: CASSLGSHGEQYF.

The chain couples TRBV5-1 to TRBJ1-3; unclear D gene. The V gene's germline CDR1 is SGHRS and CDR2 YFSETQ. The length of the CDR3 is 16 residues. With 0 bases removed from V and 0 bases from J, the gap between germline ends came to 10 bases. The DNA for the CDR3 is TGCGCCAGCAGCTTGGCCGGTAATCCCTCTGGAAACACCATATATTTT. Its protein product is CASSLAGNPSGNTIYF.

The chain carries TRBV7-2 and TRBJ2-3, with 10 nucleotides matching TRBD2. This CDR3 is built from 16 residues. Germline loops: CDR1 SGHTA, CDR2 FQGNSA. Trimming cost V 5 bases and J 5 bases; bases outside gene matches: 10. The CDR3 DNA is TGTGCCAGCAGCCCGGGACTAGCGAGGGCGGGAGATACGCAGTATTTT. As protein: CASSPGLARAGDTQYF.

The genes are TRBV6-1 and TRBJ2-7; 7 bases line up with TRBD2. The CDR3 loop spans 14 amino acids. The junction had 8 bases not matched to a gene; V was cut back by 5 bases and J by 4 bases. The germline CDR1 and CDR2 sequences are MNHNS and SASEGT. This CDR3 reads CASSSSGFRYEQYF. For the CDR3, the DNA is TGTGCCAGCAGTTCTAGCGGATTCAGATACGAGCAGTACTTC.

This clone was picked up one time. The chain uses TRBV9 and TRBJ2-2, with 8 nucleotides matching TRBD2. V trimming: 1 base; J trimming: 1 base; junction bases outside the gene matches: 0. CDR3 size: 15 residues. Looked up from germline, CDR1 is SGDLS and CDR2 is YYNGEE. Written as DNA, the CDR3 is TGTGCCAGCAGCGTACTAGCGGGGAACACCGGGGAGCTGTTTTTT. This codes for CASSVLAGNTGELFF.

This chain connects TRBV2 to TRBJ2-5, with D perhaps matching TRBD2 (6 bases). The CDR3 has 13 amino acids. Trimming removed 7 bases at V and 1 base at J, with 10 bases between. Germline V gene data show CDR1 as SNHLY and CDR2 as FYNNEI. The CDR3 DNA reads TGTGCCAGCATAGCGGACTCCCAAGAGACCCAGTACTTC. Translating it yields CASIADSQETQYF.

Only a few counts were recorded for this clone. This chain connects TRBV4-1 to TRBJ2-3, with D perhaps TRBD2 (6 bases). This CDR3 contains 16 residues. The germline gives CDR1 MGHRA, CDR2 YSYEKL. Trimming cost V 0 bases and J 2 bases, with 12 bases left between them. The CDR3 region is CASSQDGGKYTDTQYF. The CDR3 nucleotides are TGCGCCAGCAGCCAAGACGGCGGGAAGTACACAGATACGCAGTATTTT.

The chain employs TRBV7-2 and TRBJ2-7; 8 bases fit TRBD1. Per the germline V gene, CDR1 is SGHTA and CDR2 is FQGNSA. This CDR3 comprises 13 residues. The V segment lost 7 bases and the J segment 6 bases; nucleotides outside the gene matches: 8. As DNA, the CDR3 is TGTGCCAGCAACCGACAGGGGTTAAGCGAGCAGTACTTC. Translation: CASNRQGLSEQYF.